This paragraph reports one T cell receptor (beta chain). The data were taken from a study of patients and donors after allogeneic stem cell transplantation. TCRdb fed the RT-PCR reads into MiXCR, producing one record per CDR3 protein. The data contain about 26,000 distinct CDR3 sequences, about 8% of them seen just once; the ten biggest clones take up nearly 50%. With V trimmed by 4 bases and J by 7 bases, 10 bases remained unmatched. Germline CDR1 SGDLS, CDR2 YYNGEE. The CDR3 spans 14 residues. The TCR sequence derives from a human donor who was either an allogeneic HSCT recipient or a stem cell or donor lymphocyte infusion donor (not recorded which). It is not recorded whose cells these are; they may come from a transplant donor. The rearrangement uses TRBV9 and TRBJ2-7; 8 bases agree with TRBD1. Input material: blood, either unsorted or a sorted T cell fraction (not recorded which). CDR3 residues: CASSLHQGAAEQYF. CDR3 nucleotides: TGTGCCAGCAGCCTCCACCAGGGGGCGGCAGAGCAGTACTTC.